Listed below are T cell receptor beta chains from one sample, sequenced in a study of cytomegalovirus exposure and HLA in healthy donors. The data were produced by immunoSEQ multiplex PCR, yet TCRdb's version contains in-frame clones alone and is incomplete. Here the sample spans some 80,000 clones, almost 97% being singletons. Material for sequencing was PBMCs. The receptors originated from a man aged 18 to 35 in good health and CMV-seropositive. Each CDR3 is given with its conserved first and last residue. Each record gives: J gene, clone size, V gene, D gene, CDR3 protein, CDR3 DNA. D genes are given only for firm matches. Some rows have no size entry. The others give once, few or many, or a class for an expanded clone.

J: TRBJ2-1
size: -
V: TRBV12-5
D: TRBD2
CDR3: CASGIAGGPDEQFF
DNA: TGTGCTAGTGGTATAGCGGGAGGGCCAGATGAGCAGTTCTTC

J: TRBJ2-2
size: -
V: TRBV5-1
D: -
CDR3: CASSRQTISNTGELFF
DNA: TGCGCCAGCAGCCGCCAGACTATTTCGAACACCGGGGAGCTGTTTTTT

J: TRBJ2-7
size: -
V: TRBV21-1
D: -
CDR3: CASSPGGLAGGEQYF
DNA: TGTGCCAGCAGCCCTGGGGGACTAGCGGGGGGAGAGCAGTACTTC

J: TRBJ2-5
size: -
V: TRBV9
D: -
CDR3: CASSVTGWETQYF
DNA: TGTGCCAGCAGCGTGACAGGTTGGGAGACCCAGTACTTC

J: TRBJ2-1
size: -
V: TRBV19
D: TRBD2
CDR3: CASSINRASVASGNYNEQFF
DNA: TGTGCCAGTAGTATTAATCGGGCCTCGGTGGCTAGCGGAAACTACAATGAGCAGTTCTTC

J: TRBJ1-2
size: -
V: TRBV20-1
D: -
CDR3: CSARSRGRYTF
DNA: TGCAGTGCTAGAAGTAGGGGCCGCTACACCTTC

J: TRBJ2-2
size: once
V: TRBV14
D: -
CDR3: CASSQRNSGELFF
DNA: TGTGCCAGCAGCCAACGTAATTCCGGGGAGCTGTTTTTT

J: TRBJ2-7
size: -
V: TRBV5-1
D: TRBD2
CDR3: CASSLGLAASSYEQYF
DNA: TGCGCCAGCAGCTTGGGACTAGCGGCAAGCTCCTACGAGCAGTACTTC

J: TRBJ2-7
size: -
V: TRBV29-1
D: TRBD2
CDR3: CSVEESGSGRRNEQYF
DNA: TGCAGCGTTGAAGAGAGCGGGAGCGGGAGGAGAAACGAGCAGTACTTC

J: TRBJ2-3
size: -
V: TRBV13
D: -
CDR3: CASSLVRRGRNYLDTQYF
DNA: TGTGCCAGCAGCTTAGTTCGTCGGGGTAGAAACTACCTGGATACGCAGTATTTT

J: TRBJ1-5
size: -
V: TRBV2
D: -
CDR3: CASSELGNSNQPQHF
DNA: TGTGCCAGCAGTGAACTCGGTAATAGCAATCAGCCCCAGCATTTT

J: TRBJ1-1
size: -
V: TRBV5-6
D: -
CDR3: CASSLVYPTNTEAFF
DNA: TGTGCCAGCAGCTTGGTATATCCTACCAACACTGAAGCTTTCTTT

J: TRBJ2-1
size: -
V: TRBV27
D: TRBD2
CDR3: CASSPGSGRANSYNEQFF
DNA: TGTGCCAGCAGTCCCGGTAGCGGGAGGGCAAACTCCTACAATGAGCAGTTCTTC

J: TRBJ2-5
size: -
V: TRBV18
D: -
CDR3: CASSPPGGETQYF
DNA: TGTGCCAGCTCACCACCTGGAGGAGAGACCCAGTACTTC

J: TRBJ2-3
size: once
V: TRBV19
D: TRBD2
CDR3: CASSKMPSGSRDTQYF
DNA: TGTGCCAGTAGTAAGATGCCCAGCGGGAGTAGGGATACGCAGTATTTT

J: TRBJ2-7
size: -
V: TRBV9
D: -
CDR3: CASSPRVAYEQYF
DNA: TGTGCCAGCAGCCCCCGGGTTGCTTACGAGCAGTACTTC

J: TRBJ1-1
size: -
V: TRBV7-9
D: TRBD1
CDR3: CASSPRDRGHPEAFF
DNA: TGTGCCAGCAGCCCTCGGGACAGGGGGCACCCTGAAGCTTTCTTT

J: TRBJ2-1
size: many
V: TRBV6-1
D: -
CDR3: CASSEFVARLNEQFF
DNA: TGTGCCAGCAGTGAATTTGTAGCGCGCTTAAATGAGCAGTTCTTC

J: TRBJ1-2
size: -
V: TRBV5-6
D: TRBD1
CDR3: CASSPRTGGYTF
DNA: TGTGCCAGCAGCCCCAGGACAGGCGGCTACACCTTC

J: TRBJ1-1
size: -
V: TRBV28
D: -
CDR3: CASSFTDRRSFF
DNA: TGTGCCAGCAGTTTTACCGACAGAAGATCTTTCTTT

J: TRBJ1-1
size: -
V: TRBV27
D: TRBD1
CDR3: CASSLFVRGQVTEAFF
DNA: TGTGCCAGCAGTTTATTTGTGAGGGGGCAGGTCACTGAAGCTTTCTTT

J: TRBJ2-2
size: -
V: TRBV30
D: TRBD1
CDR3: CACQTGTATGELFF
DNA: TGTGCCTGCCAAACAGGGACAGCCACCGGGGAGCTGTTTTTT

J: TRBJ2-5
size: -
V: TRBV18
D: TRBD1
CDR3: CASSPQGAEETQYF
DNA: TGTGCCAGCTCACCACAGGGGGCGGAGGAGACCCAGTACTTC

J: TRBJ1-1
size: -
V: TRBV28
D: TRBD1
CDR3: CASRPGTAENTEAFF
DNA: TGTGCCAGCAGACCCGGGACAGCTGAAAACACTGAAGCTTTCTTT

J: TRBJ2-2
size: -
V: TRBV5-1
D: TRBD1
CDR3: CASSLNSDRANTGELFF
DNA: TGCGCCAGCAGCTTGAACTCGGACAGGGCGAACACCGGGGAGCTGTTTTTT

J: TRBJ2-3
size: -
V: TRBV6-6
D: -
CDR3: CASSGTHTDTQYF
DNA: TGTGCCAGCAGCGGGACTCACACAGATACGCAGTATTTT

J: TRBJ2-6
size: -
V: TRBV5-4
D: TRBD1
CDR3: CASAGRRGQGAWGANVLTF
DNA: TGTGCCAGCGCAGGGAGGAGGGGACAGGGGGCGTGGGGGGCCAACGTCCTGACTTTC

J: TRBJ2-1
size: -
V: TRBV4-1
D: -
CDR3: CASSQDGLGDEQFF
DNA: TGCGCCAGCAGCCAAGATGGACTTGGTGATGAGCAGTTCTTC

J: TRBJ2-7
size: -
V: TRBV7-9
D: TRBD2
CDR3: CASSLMTSGTYEQYF
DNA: TGTGCCAGCAGCTTAATGACTAGCGGGACCTACGAGCAGTACTTC

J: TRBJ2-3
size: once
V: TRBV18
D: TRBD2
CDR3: CASSPMESGRAHSTQYF
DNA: TGTGCCAGCTCACCCATGGAAAGCGGGAGGGCCCACAGTACGCAGTATTTT

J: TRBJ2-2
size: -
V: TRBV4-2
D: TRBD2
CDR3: CASSLIGTSGTVGELFF
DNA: TGTGCCAGCAGCCTAATAGGGACTAGCGGGACAGTCGGGGAGCTGTTTTTT

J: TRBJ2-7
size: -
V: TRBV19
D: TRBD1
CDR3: CASRWNRGHSYEQYF
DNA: TGTGCCAGTAGGTGGAACAGGGGGCATTCCTACGAGCAGTACTTC

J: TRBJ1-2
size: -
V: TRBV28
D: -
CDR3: CASSLDGRAGVDGYTF
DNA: TGTGCCAGCAGTTTAGATGGTAGGGCCGGGGTTGATGGCTACACCTTC

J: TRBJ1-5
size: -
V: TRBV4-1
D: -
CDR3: CASSQDLARVGNQPQHF
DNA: TGCGCCAGCAGCCAAGATCTCGCCAGGGTGGGCAATCAGCCCCAGCATTTT

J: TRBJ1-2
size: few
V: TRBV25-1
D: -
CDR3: CASSVRTADGYTF
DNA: TGTGCCAGCAGTGTTAGGACAGCGGATGGCTACACCTTC